Each of the 24 T cell receptor beta chains below was sequenced from the same sample in a study of blood T cell repertoires in COVID-19. TCRdb keeps only in-frame clones here, not all; method: immunoSEQ multiplex PCR. The repertoire includes 140,000 to 150,000 clones, around 81% of them detected once, and roughly 13% sits in the top ten. Sequenced input: peripheral blood. Every receptor here comes from a man aged 60-69 years with active or convalescent COVID-19.

The rearrangement uses TRBV5-4 and TRBJ2-7; 14 bases are shared with TRBD2. Germline CDR1 SGHNT, CDR2 YYREEE (reference sequence). Trimming removed 4 bases from V and 1 base from J; junction bases left unmatched: 7. This CDR3 spans 17 amino acids. The CDR3 region has the DNA TGTGCCAGCAGCCAGACTAGCGGGAGGGCCGGGTCCTACGAGCAGTACTTC. Its protein product is CASSQTSGRAGSYEQYF.

V gene TRBV19 combines with J gene TRBJ2-1; 9 positions agree with TRBD1. The CDR3 runs 14 residues. CDR1 LNHDA and CDR2 SQIVND come from the germline V gene (reference sequence). The V gene end was trimmed by 6 bases and the J gene end by 9 bases; junction bases not matched to a gene: 9. CDR3 coding DNA: TGTGCCAGTAGGGGGGACAGGGAGGTGATTGAGCAGTTCTTC. It translates to CASRGDREVIEQFF.

The table lists this clone with a few counts. The chain combines TRBV7-2 with TRBJ1-3, with D unresolved. Germline CDR1 is SGHTA and CDR2 is FQGNSA. This CDR3 spans 14 amino acids. Between the trimmed V and J ends, which lost 5 bases and 0 bases, there was a span of 8 bases. CDR3 nucleotide sequence: TGTGCCAGCAGCGTGGACTTCTCTGGAAACACCATATATTTT. Amino acids: CASSVDFSGNTIYF.

The rearrangement joins TRBV4-3 to TRBJ2-7, with 7 bases aligning to TRBD1. CDR1 LGHNA and CDR2 YSLEER come from the germline V gene. The CDR3 sequence is 14 residues long. Trimming cost V 0 bases and J 3 bases; bases outside gene matches: 2. The CDR3 region is CASSQDRDSYEQYF. DNA for the CDR3: TGCGCCAGCAGCCAAGATAGGGACAGCTACGAGCAGTACTTC.

The chain recombines TRBV28 with TRBJ2-3; 8 positions match TRBD2. Per germline, CDR1 MDHEN and CDR2 SYDVKM. V was clipped by 5 bases and J by 4 bases; unmatched bases: 14. This CDR3 spans 17 amino acids. CDR3 coding DNA: TGTGCCAGCAGTCCCGGGAGGGGCGGGCCGAGGGCAGATACGCAGTATTTT. Its protein product is CASSPGRGGPRADTQYF.

The chain employs TRBV6-2 or TRBV6-3 and TRBJ1-1; D is possibly TRBD1 (6 bases). The germline V gene has CDR1 MNHEY and CDR2 SVGEGT. This CDR3 is built from 13 residues. Trimming removed 2 bases from V and 4 bases from J, with 8 bases in between. CDR3 nucleotides: TGTGCCAGCAGTTACACAGGGACCACTGAAGCTTTCTTT. Translation: CASSYTGTTEAFF.

This clone was seen ten or more times. The J gene is TRBJ1-2, the V gene TRBV11-2, with TRBD1 matching 11 bases. The ends lost 5 bases at V and 8 bases at J; junction bases unmatched: 7. The CDR3 runs 14 residues. CDR1 and CDR2 from the germline V gene are SGHAT and FQNNGV. The CDR3 DNA reads as TGTGCCAGCAGCGTTGGACAGGGGGCGTGGGGCTACACCTTC. This codes for CASSVGQGAWGYTF.

The chain couples TRBV7-2 to TRBJ2-3; 13 nucleotides align to TRBD2. V trimming: 5 bases; J trimming: 0 bases; junction bases outside the gene matches: 5. CDR3 length: 17 residues. Germline V gives CDR1 SGHTA, CDR2 FQGNSA. CDR3 region: CASSRTSGSPSTDTQYF. The CDR3 nucleotides read TGTGCCAGCAGCCGGACTAGCGGGAGCCCTAGCACAGATACGCAGTATTTT.

This rearrangement joins TRBV27 to TRBJ2-1; no reliable D call. Per germline, CDR1 MNHEY and CDR2 SMNVEV (reference sequence). V dropped 2 bases and J dropped 0 bases, with 8 bases sitting between them. CDR3 length equals 15 residues. The CDR3 region has the DNA TGTGCCAGCAGTTTACCAGAATCCTCCTACAATGAGCAGTTCTTC. Amino acids: CASSLPESSYNEQFF.

The V call is TRBV2, the J call TRBJ2-1, with TRBD2 matching over 9 bases. The CDR3 runs to 14 residues. The trim removed 8 bases at V and 7 bases at J, leaving 9 bases unmatched. Germline-derived CDR1 and CDR2 are SNHLY and FYNNEI. CDR3 region: CASGRASGNNEQFF. The CDR3 nucleotides read TGTGCCAGCGGACGCGCTAGCGGGAATAATGAGCAGTTCTTC.

The chain carries TRBV7-2 and TRBJ2-7; 7 nucleotides align to TRBD1. There are 13 residues in the CDR3. Looked up from germline, CDR1 is SGHTA and CDR2 is FQGNSA. V shed 5 bases and J 5 bases; nucleotides not matched to a gene: 6. CDR3 DNA sequence: TGTGCCAGCAGCCAGGGGGACAACAACGAGCAGTACTTC. Residues: CASSQGDNNEQYF.

This clone was counted only a few times. The chain has TRBV28 and TRBJ2-3, with unresolved D. The CDR3 is made up of 14 amino acids. The V and J ends lost 3 bases and 1 base respectively, with 8 bases between them. Germline V gives CDR1 MDHEN, CDR2 SYDVKM. The CDR3: CASSFLAGTDTQYF. For the CDR3, the DNA is TGTGCCAGCAGTTTTTTAGCTGGCACAGATACGCAGTATTTT.

In this sample, this clone turned up many times. The V call is TRBV5-1, the J call TRBJ2-7, with D possibly being TRBD1 (5 bases). The CDR3 is 13 residues long. Looked up from germline, CDR1 is SGHRS and CDR2 is YFSETQ. The ends were cut back, 7 bases at V and 2 bases at J, with 13 bases in the middle. CDR3: CASAEPGTYEQYF. The CDR3 bases are TGCGCCAGCGCAGAGCCAGGGACCTACGAGCAGTACTTC.

This clone was found a few times. The chain has TRBV5-6 and TRBJ2-7; possibly TRBD2 for D (6 bases). V shed 0 bases and J shed 6 bases, with 16 bases lying between them. The CDR3 covers 15 residues. CDR1 is SGHDT, CDR2 YYEEEE, per germline. As DNA, the CDR3 is TGTGCCAGCAGCTTGGCCGGGGGAATCGGGGGCGAGCAGTACTTC. This sequence encodes CASSLAGGIGGEQYF.

The V call is TRBV5-1, the J call TRBJ1-5; 9 bases line up with TRBD1. CDR1 is SGHRS and CDR2 is YFSETQ in the germline V gene. The CDR3 length is 18 residues. V dropped 4 bases and J dropped 7; count of bases not matched to a gene: 18. In nucleotides, the CDR3 is TGCGCCAGCAGCCCCACCCCGAGGACAGGGGATTATTCGCAGCCCCAGCATTTT. Encoded protein: CASSPTPRTGDYSQPQHF.

CDR3 amino acids: CASSSFRDRGRLDYGYTF. CDR3 DNA: TGTGCCAGCAGCTCATTCCGGGACAGGGGGCGGTTAGACTATGGCTACACCTTC. This chain connects TRBV7-9 to TRBJ1-2, with TRBD1 matching over 12 bases. There are 18 residues in the CDR3. Trimming cost V 4 bases and J 3 bases; bases outside gene matches: 12. Germline V gene lookup returns CDR1 SEHNR and CDR2 FQNEAQ (reference sequence).

This clone has only a few counts. V gene TRBV29-1 combines with J gene TRBJ2-7; 8 bases agree with TRBD2. The CDR3 contains 13 residues. V lost 3 bases and J lost 2; bases outside the gene matches: 3. CDR1 is SQVTM, CDR2 ANQGSEA, per germline. CDR3 in DNA: TGCAGCGTTGAGGGTAGCGGGGCCTACGAGCAGTACTTC. It encodes CSVEGSGAYEQYF.

This chain links TRBV4-3 with TRBJ1-2, with 9 nucleotides matching TRBD1. This CDR3 is built from 14 residues. Unmatched junction bases numbered 2, after V lost 4 bases and J lost 2 bases. The germline CDR1 and CDR2 sequences are LGHNA and YSLEER. Written as DNA, the CDR3 is TGCGCCAGCAGCCGAGGACAGGGGAACTATGGCTACACCTTC. Translation: CASSRGQGNYGYTF.

This clone has just a few counts. The chain has TRBV9 and TRBJ2-7; TRBD2 matches at 7 bases. CDR1 is SGDLS and CDR2 is YYNGEE in the germline V gene. This CDR3 comprises 16 residues. After removal of 0 bases from V and 2 bases from J, the junction contained 8 bases not matched to a gene. CDR3 bases: TGTGCCAGCAGCGTAGTGGCTAGCGGAGCCCCCTACGAGCAGTACTTC. Encoded protein: CASSVVASGAPYEQYF.

The chain joins TRBV13 to TRBJ1-3; D not certain. V was trimmed by 5 bases and J by 5 bases, leaving 22 bases between them. Germline CDR1 reads PRHDT; CDR2 reads FYEKMQ (reference sequence). The CDR3 runs 17 residues. DNA of the CDR3: TGTGCCAGCAGCGTCATTTTGAGGGAAGTTTATAGAAACACCATATATTTT. Amino acids: CASSVILREVYRNTIYF.

V and J are TRBV21-1 and TRBJ1-2; the table assigns TRBD1, which was not confirmed against the DNA. TRBV21-1 represents a pseudogene. This CDR3 comprises 13 residues. As DNA, the CDR3 is TGTGCCAGCAGCCTCCTAGGGGCAGGTGGCTACACCTTC. Its protein is CASSLLGAGGYTF.

The chain has TRBV28 and TRBJ2-7; TRBD1 aligns across 8 bases. CDR3 length equals 15 residues. CDR1 MDHEN and CDR2 SYDVKM come from the germline V gene. With 6 bases clipped from V and 7 bases from J, the junction kept 14 bases outside the gene matches. CDR3 nucleotides: TGTGCCAGCAGCTGGAACGGACAGGGCCTGAATGAGCAGTACTTC. Protein: CASSWNGQGLNEQYF.

This chain's CDR3 is CATSDPRGSYEQYF. The CDR3 DNA reads as TGTGCCACCAGTGATCCCCGGGGTTCCTACGAGCAGTACTTC. The rearrangement uses TRBV24-1 and TRBJ2-7; D possibly corresponds to TRBD2 (5 bases). The CDR3 runs to 14 residues. Trimming removed 3 bases at V and 1 base at J, with 9 bases between. Germline assignment: CDR1 KGHDR and CDR2 SFDVKD.

The V and J genes are TRBV5-1 and TRBJ2-1; TRBD2 matches at 12 bases. After removal of 4 bases from V and 7 bases from J, the junction contained 12 bases not matched to a gene. Germline values: CDR1 SGHRS, CDR2 YFSETQ. This CDR3 contains 17 residues. CDR3 DNA sequence: TGCGCCAGCAGCCCCAGACTAGCGGGGGAGGGTTTGAATGAGCAGTTCTTC. This sequence encodes CASSPRLAGEGLNEQFF. Combining the CDR3 with reference TRBV5-1 and TRBJ2-1 gives the whole variable domain KAGVTQTPRYLIKTRGQQVTLSCSPISGHRSVSWYQQTPGQGLQFLFEYFSETQRNKGNFPGRFSGRQFSNSRSEMNVSTLELGDSALYLCASSPRLAGEGLNEQFFGPGTRLTVL.